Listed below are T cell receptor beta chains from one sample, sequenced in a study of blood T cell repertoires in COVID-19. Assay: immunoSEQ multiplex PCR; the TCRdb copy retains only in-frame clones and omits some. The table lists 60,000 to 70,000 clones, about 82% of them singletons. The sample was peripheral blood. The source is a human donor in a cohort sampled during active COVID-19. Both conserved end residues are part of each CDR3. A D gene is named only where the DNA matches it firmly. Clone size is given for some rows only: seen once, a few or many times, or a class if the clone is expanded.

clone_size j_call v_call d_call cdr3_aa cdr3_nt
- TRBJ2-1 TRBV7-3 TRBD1 CASSSRDRGGYNEQFF TGTGCCAGCAGCTCCCGGGACAGGGGAGGGTACAATGAGCAGTTCTTC
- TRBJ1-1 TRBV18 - CASSLTLTGLNTEAFF TGTGCCAGCTCCCTCACTTTGACGGGGTTGAACACTGAAGCTTTCTTT
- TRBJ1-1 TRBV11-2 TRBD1 CASSLGRDRVNTEAFF TGTGCCAGCAGCCTAGGGCGGGACAGGGTGAACACTGAAGCTTTCTTT
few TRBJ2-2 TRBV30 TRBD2 CAWRSGLAGTGELFF TGTGCCTGGAGATCCGGACTAGCGGGGACCGGGGAGCTGTTTTTT
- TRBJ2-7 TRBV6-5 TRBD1 CASSYSRQGAHEQYF TGTGCCAGCAGTTACTCGAGACAGGGGGCACACGAGCAGTACTTC
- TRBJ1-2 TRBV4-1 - CASSQVGLQNNLGYTF TGCGCCAGCAGCCAAGTAGGATTACAGAACAACCTTGGCTACACCTTC
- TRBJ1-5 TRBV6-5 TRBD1 CASRRDRGWNQPQHF TGTGCCAGCAGGAGGGACAGGGGGTGGAATCAGCCCCAGCATTTT
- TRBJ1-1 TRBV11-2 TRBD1 CASSLRQGNTEAFF TGTGCCAGCAGCCTGCGACAGGGGAACACTGAAGCTTTCTTT
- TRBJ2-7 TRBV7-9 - CASSLPGLPYEQYF TGTGCCAGCAGCCTACCGGGACTTCCCTACGAGCAGTACTTC
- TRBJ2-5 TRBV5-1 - CASSLGGGVLETQYF TGCGCCAGCAGCTTGGGTGGAGGGGTCTTGGAGACCCAGTACTTC
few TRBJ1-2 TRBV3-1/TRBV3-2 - CASSPTRGAFGYTF TGTGCCAGCAGCCCGACCCGGGGGGCGTTTGGCTACACCTTC
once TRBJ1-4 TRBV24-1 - CATSDLGADNEKLFF TGTGCCACCAGTGATTTAGGGGCAGATAATGAAAAACTGTTTTTT
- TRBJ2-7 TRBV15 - CATSRDRGPYEQYF TGTGCCACCAGCAGAGATAGGGGCCCCTACGAGCAGTACTTC
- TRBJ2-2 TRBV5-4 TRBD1 CASSLGQGNTGELFF TGTGCCAGCAGCTTGGGACAGGGGAACACCGGGGAGCTGTTTTTT
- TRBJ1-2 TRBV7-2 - CASSLGRGTSYGYTF TGTGCCAGCAGCTTAGGAAGGGGAACATCTTATGGCTACACCTTC
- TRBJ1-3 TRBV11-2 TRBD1 CASSPTGAGNTIYF TGTGCCAGCAGCCCAACAGGGGCAGGAAACACCATATATTTT
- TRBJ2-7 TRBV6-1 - CASSEVEGGRYEQYF TGTGCCAGCAGTGAAGTGGAGGGGGGGCGCTACGAGCAGTACTTC
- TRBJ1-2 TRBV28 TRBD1 CASSEAGGRDVGYTF TGTGCCAGCAGTGAAGCAGGGGGTCGGGATGTTGGCTACACCTTC
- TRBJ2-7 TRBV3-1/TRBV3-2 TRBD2 CASSPALTSGGSYEQYF TGTGCCAGCAGCCCAGCCTTGACTAGCGGGGGCTCCTACGAGCAGTACTTC
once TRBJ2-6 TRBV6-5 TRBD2 CASSRGGGANVLTF TGTGCCAGCTCCCGGGGGGGTGGGGCCAACGTCCTGACTTTC
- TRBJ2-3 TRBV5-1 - CASSSGQSTDTQYF TGCGCCAGCAGCTCTGGACAGAGCACAGATACGCAGTATTTT
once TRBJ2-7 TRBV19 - CASSFALQAYEQYF TGTGCCAGTAGCTTCGCTCTACAGGCGTACGAGCAGTACTTC
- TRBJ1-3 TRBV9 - CASSGGTPGNTIYF TGTGCCAGCAGCGGAGGGACACCTGGAAACACCATATATTTT
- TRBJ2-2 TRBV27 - CASSLYRQTNTGELFF TGTGCCAGCAGTCTTTACCGACAGACGAACACCGGGGAGCTGTTTTTT
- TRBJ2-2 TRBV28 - CASSFLRTRTGELFF TGTGCCAGCAGTTTTCTCCGGACAAGAACCGGGGAGCTGTTTTTT
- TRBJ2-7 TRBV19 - CASSDFYEQYF TGTGCCAGTAGCGACTTCTACGAGCAGTACTTC
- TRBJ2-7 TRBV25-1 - CASSERTDFPRYEQYF TGTGCCAGCAGTGAACGGACGGACTTCCCTAGGTACGAGCAGTACTTC
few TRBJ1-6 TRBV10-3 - CAISASTGEYNSPLHF TGTGCCATCAGTGCATCCACAGGAGAATATAATTCACCCCTCCACTTT
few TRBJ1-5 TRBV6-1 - CASSEATSARGFNQPQHF TGTGCCAGCAGTGAAGCTACCTCTGCCCGGGGGTTCAATCAGCCCCAGCATTTT
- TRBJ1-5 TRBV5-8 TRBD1 CASSTGTGYGNQPQHF TGTGCCAGCAGCACAGGGACAGGGTACGGCAATCAGCCCCAGCATTTT
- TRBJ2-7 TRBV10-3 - CAISVVAGYEQYF TGTGCCATCAGTGTTGTTGCGGGTTACGAGCAGTACTTC
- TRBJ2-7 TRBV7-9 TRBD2 CASSQPPGTSGTYEQYF TGTGCCAGCAGCCAACCACCCGGGACTAGCGGTACCTACGAGCAGTACTTC
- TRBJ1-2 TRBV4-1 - CASSQGQTGDPHGYTF TGCGCCAGCAGCCAAGGCCAAACAGGCGATCCCCATGGCTACACCTTC
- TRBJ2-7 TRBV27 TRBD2 CASSLRDNSGGSYEQYF TGTGCCAGCAGTTTAAGGGATAATAGCGGGGGCTCCTACGAGCAGTACTTC
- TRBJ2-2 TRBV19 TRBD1 CATRTGGFAGELFF TGTGCCACAAGGACAGGGGGCTTTGCCGGGGAGCTGTTTTTT
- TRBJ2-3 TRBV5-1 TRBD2 CASSLEPMRGGRGDTQYF TGCGCCAGCAGCTTGGAACCCATGCGGGGGGGCCGGGGAGATACGCAGTATTTT
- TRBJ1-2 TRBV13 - CASSLGQGSNYGYTF TGTGCCAGCAGCTTAGGGCAGGGCTCAAACTATGGCTACACCTTC
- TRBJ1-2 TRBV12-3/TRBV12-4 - CASSPGENYGYTF TGTGCCAGCAGTCCGGGAGAAAACTATGGCTACACCTTC
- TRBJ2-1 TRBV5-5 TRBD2 CASNLRASGPSGYNEQFF TGTGCCAGCAACCTTCGGGCTAGCGGGCCCTCCGGATACAATGAGCAGTTCTTC
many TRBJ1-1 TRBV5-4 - CASSTRSLNTEAFF TGTGCCAGCAGCACGAGGTCCCTTAACACTGAAGCTTTCTTT
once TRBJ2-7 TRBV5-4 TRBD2 CASSYLGGGKYYEQYF TGTGCCAGCAGCTATTTGGGCGGGGGGAAGTACTACGAGCAGTACTTC
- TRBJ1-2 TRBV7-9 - CASNQGGNYGYTF TGTGCCAGCAACCAGGGAGGGAACTATGGCTACACCTTC
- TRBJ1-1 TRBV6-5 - CASRTGQNTEAFF TGTGCCAGCAGAACAGGGCAAAACACTGAAGCTTTCTTT
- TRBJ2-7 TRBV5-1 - CASSLASRSYEQYF TGCGCCAGCAGCTTGGCCTCGAGATCCTACGAGCAGTACTTC
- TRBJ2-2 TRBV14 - CASSQATGWNTGELFF TGTGCCAGCAGCCAAGCTACAGGGTGGAACACCGGGGAGCTGTTTTTT
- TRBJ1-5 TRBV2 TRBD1 CASSPQGAHNQPQHF TGTGCCAGCAGCCCACAGGGGGCGCACAATCAGCCCCAGCATTTT
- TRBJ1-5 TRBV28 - CASKRGGNQPQHF TGTGCCAGTAAACGCGGGGGGAATCAGCCCCAGCATTTT
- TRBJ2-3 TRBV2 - CASTGPPSTDTQYF TGTGCCAGCACGGGTCCACCTAGCACAGATACGCAGTATTTT
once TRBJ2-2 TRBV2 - CASRAENTGELFF TGTGCCAGCAGGGCGGAGAACACCGGGGAGCTGTTTTTT